This T cell receptor (beta chain) was identified during a study of cytomegalovirus exposure and HLA in healthy donors. Points from the study as a whole: Productive rates of about 90% or about 30% were seen for most TCR beta V segments in an earlier analysis.

Both 60 Vbeta primers and 13 Jbeta primers went into the PCR. Sequenced by immunoSEQ multiplex PCR; TCRdb stores in-frame clones only, minus some. Of 130,000 to 150,000 clones listed, 70% to 80% are singletons. Trimming shortened V by 3 bases and J by 12 bases, and 12 bases separated the two germline ends. CDR1 and CDR2 from the germline V gene are SGHRS and YFSETQ. CDR3 size: 11 residues. Worth noting for this clone: What it binds is not known.

The sequenced sample was PBMCs. The V call is TRBV5-1, the J call TRBJ1-1; D is undetermined. The TCR sequence derives from a male donor in good health and CMV-seronegative. CDR3 protein: CASSSEGITFF. Written as DNA, the CDR3 is TGCGCCAGCAGCTCAGAGGGAATTACTTTCTTT.